Below are 27 T cell receptor beta chains sequenced from a single sample in a study of T cell responses to AZD1222 COVID-19 vaccine. Data came from immunoSEQ multiplex PCR; TCRdb stores just in-frame clones and leaves some out. The sample comprises about 84,000 clones, around 90% of which are singletons, and more than 9% rests with the top ten. The sample was peripheral blood, taken 28 days after the second AZD1222 dose. These receptors came from an adult who received the AZD1222 COVID-19 vaccine.

This clone appeared a single time. The chain recombines TRBV30 with TRBJ1-1; TRBD1 matches 7 bases. Germline lookup yields CDR1 GTSNPN and CDR2 SVGIG (reference sequence). V lost 6 bases to trimming and J lost 5 bases; unmatched junction nucleotides: 6. This CDR3 is built from 12 residues. The CDR3 DNA follows: TGTGCCTGTCAGGGGGGAGGTACTGAAGCTTTCTTT. Translating gives CACQGGGTEAFF.

J is TRBJ2-7 and V is TRBV6-5; 8 bases map to TRBD1. After removal of 6 bases from V and 5 bases from J, the junction contained 6 bases not matched to a gene. The CDR3 runs to 13 residues. CDR1 MNHEY and CDR2 SVGAGI come from the germline V gene. CDR3 protein: CASRDRGTDEQYF. The CDR3, as DNA: TGTGCCAGCAGAGACAGGGGTACCGACGAGCAGTACTTC.

V and J are TRBV5-1 and TRBJ1-6; TRBD1 aligns across 7 bases. This CDR3 contains 15 residues. The V and J ends lost 2 bases and 10 bases, in that order; junction bases with no gene match: 9. Germline lookup yields CDR1 SGHRS and CDR2 YFSETQ. CDR3 DNA sequence: TGCGCCAGCAGCTTCGTCTGGGACAGTGAATCACCCCTCCACTTT. Protein product: CASSFVWDSESPLHF.

A single count supports this clone. The chain carries TRBV27 and TRBJ2-7; no reliable D call. CDR3 length: 13 residues. The V end was cut by 0 bases, the J end by 10 bases, with 13 bases between. The germline CDR1 and CDR2 sequences are MNHEY and SMNVEV (reference sequence). The DNA of the CDR3 is TGTGCCAGCAGTTTATCCACCGCTCGAGCCCAGTACTTC. Residues: CASSLSTARAQYF.

This chain links TRBV11-3 with TRBJ2-2, with 7 nucleotides matching TRBD1. Looked up from germline, CDR1 is SGHNT and CDR2 is YENEEA. Trimming took 4 bases from V and 0 from J; bases not matched to a gene: 2. The CDR3 covers 15 residues. CDR3 in DNA: TGTGCCAGCAGCTGGACAGGAACGAACACCGGGGAGCTGTTTTTT. Translation: CASSWTGTNTGELFF.

In DNA form, the CDR3 reads TGTGCCAGCAGTTTCACTAACACTGAAGCTTTCTTT. Encoded protein: CASSFTNTEAFF. This sequence joins TRBV12-3 or TRBV12-4 and TRBJ1-1; no reliable D call. The germline V and J ends were trimmed by 3 bases and 2 bases, with 4 bases remaining between them. The CDR3 has 12 amino acids.

Only a few counts were recorded for this clone. V usage is TRBV28 and J usage is TRBJ2-1, with 7 bases that match TRBD2. The CDR3 covers 17 residues. With 6 bases clipped from V and 0 bases from J, the junction kept 11 bases outside the gene matches. The germline gives CDR1 MDHEN, CDR2 SYDVKM. In nucleotides, the CDR3 is TGTGCCAGCAGAATCAGGACTAGAAAGAGCTCCTACAATGAGCAGTTCTTC. This encodes CASRIRTRKSSYNEQFF.

This sequence joins TRBV9 and TRBJ2-6, with a possible D match to TRBD1 (5 bases). Trimming stripped 3 bases from V and 4 bases from J, with 14 bases between. The germline CDR1 and CDR2 sequences are SGDLS and YYNGEE. The length of the CDR3 is 16 residues. For the CDR3, the DNA is TGTGCCAGCAGCGCCCCACACAGGACGGGGGCCAACGTCCTGACTTTC. Residues: CASSAPHRTGANVLTF.

This clone has only one observation. The chain is built from TRBV20-1 and TRBJ2-3; 8 bases fit TRBD1. The CDR3 has 14 amino acids. Germline V CDR1 and CDR2: DFQATT, SNEGSKA (reference sequence). V gave up 3 bases and J gave up 6 bases; unmatched junction bases: 8. The CDR3 DNA reads TGCAGTGCTAGTTATCGGCAGGGGGCGGATACGCAGTATTTT. Amino acid sequence: CSASYRQGADTQYF.

V is TRBV7-9 and J is TRBJ2-3; 8 bases agree with TRBD2. In germline, CDR1 is SEHNR, CDR2 FQNEAQ (reference sequence). Unmatched junction bases numbered 3, after V lost 3 bases and J lost 1 base. CDR3 length equals 15 residues. The CDR3 here is CASSFPAGGTDTQYF. Here the CDR3 DNA reads TGTGCCAGCAGCTTCCCAGCGGGGGGCACAGATACGCAGTATTTT.

The rearrangement uses TRBV6-2 or TRBV6-3 and TRBJ2-2, with TRBD1 matching 7 bases. The ends lost 2 bases at V and 2 bases at J; junction bases unmatched: 2. Looked up from germline, CDR1 is MNHEY and CDR2 is SVGEGT. The CDR3 covers 15 residues. The CDR3 is CASSYGTVNTGELFF. CDR3 sequence (DNA): TGTGCCAGCAGTTACGGGACAGTAAACACCGGGGAGCTGTTTTTT.

This clone was seen just once. CDR3: CASTWTGLTNGYTF. DNA of the CDR3: TGTGCCAGCACCTGGACAGGGTTAACTAATGGCTACACCTTC. The chain carries TRBV5-4 and TRBJ1-2; 8 positions match TRBD1. Trimming cost V 6 bases and J 6 bases; bases outside gene matches: 10. The CDR3 is made up of 14 amino acids. Germline CDR1 is SGHNT and CDR2 is YYREEE (reference sequence).

This clone was counted between two and nine times. V gene TRBV27 combines with J gene TRBJ1-5, with D uncertain. Germline loops: CDR1 MNHEY, CDR2 SMNVEV (reference sequence). Trimming left V 5 bases short and J 5 bases short, with 13 bases between. The CDR3 sequence is 14 residues long. The chain's CDR3 is CASSRSVYDQPQHF. The CDR3 coding sequence is TGTGCCAGCAGTCGATCAGTCTATGATCAGCCCCAGCATTTT.

The V and J genes are TRBV30 and TRBJ1-3; D gene uncertain. CDR1 is GTSNPN and CDR2 is SVGIG in the germline V gene (reference sequence). This CDR3 is 12 amino acids long. V lost 0 bases and J lost 3, with 3 bases in between. CDR3 sequence reads: CAWSVNGNTIYF. In DNA, the CDR3 is TGTGCCTGGAGTGTCAATGGAAACACCATATATTTT. The full variable domain, its missing parts supplied by reference TRBV30 and TRBJ1-3, is SQTIHQWPATLVQPVGSPLSLECTVEGTSNPNLYWYRQAAGRGLQLLFYSVGIGQISSEVPQNLSASRPQDRQFILSSKKLLLSDSGFYLCAWSVNGNTIYFGEGSWLTVV.

The V call is TRBV11-2, the J call TRBJ1-6; D possibly corresponds to TRBD1 (6 bases). The CDR3 sequence is 15 residues long. Germline loops: CDR1 SGHAT, CDR2 FQNNGV. V shed 5 bases and J shed 10 bases, with 18 bases lying between them. CDR3: CASSLTGRGGSPLHF. The CDR3 nucleotides read TGTGCCAGCAGCCTCACCGGCAGGGGAGGATCACCCCTCCACTTT.

The gene calls are TRBV9 and TRBJ1-1; D is perhaps TRBD1 (5 bases). V lost 0 bases and J lost 11, with 14 bases in between. The CDR3 runs to 13 residues. Germline values: CDR1 SGDLS, CDR2 YYNGEE. CDR3: CASSVGDLNDAFF. The CDR3, as DNA: TGTGCCAGCAGCGTAGGGGACCTAAACGACGCTTTCTTT.

CDR3 DNA: TGTGCCAGCAGCACGGACAGGGACTATGGCTACACCTTC. It translates to CASSTDRDYGYTF. The chain has TRBV27 and TRBJ1-2; the match to TRBD1 covers 8 bases. V trimming: 6 bases; J trimming: 3 bases; junction bases outside the gene matches: 3. The CDR3 length is 13 residues. The germline V gene encodes CDR1 MNHEY and CDR2 SMNVEV (reference sequence).

The chain links TRBV11-2 to TRBJ2-3; TRBD2 aligns across 9 bases. The CDR3 runs to 16 residues. V lost 1 base, J lost 4 bases, and 6 bases stayed unmatched. Germline values: CDR1 SGHAT, CDR2 FQNNGV. The CDR3 DNA follows: TGTGCCAGCAGCTTAGTCGGTAGCGGGGGTGCAGATACGCAGTATTTT. It codes for CASSLVGSGGADTQYF.

The V and J genes are TRBV11-3 and TRBJ2-7; D may be TRBD1 (6 bases). The CDR3 is made up of 12 amino acids. CDR1 is SGHNT and CDR2 is YENEEA in the germline V gene. V was trimmed by 5 bases and J by 9 bases, leaving 14 bases between them. CDR3 DNA: TGTGCCAGCAGCCAGGGGACACGGGGGCAGTACTTC. Protein sequence: CASSQGTRGQYF.

V usage is TRBV19 and J usage is TRBJ2-7, with a weak D call TRBD1 (6 bases). The V gene lost 7 bases and the J gene lost 0 bases, with 13 bases spanning the gap. This CDR3 is 14 amino acids long. Germline-derived CDR1 and CDR2 are LNHDA and SQIVND (reference sequence). The CDR3 spells CASTRTVSSYEQYF. CDR3 nucleotides: TGTGCCAGTACTAGGACAGTGAGCTCCTACGAGCAGTACTTC.

The V call is TRBV6-1, the J call TRBJ2-1; the D is unclear. V was cut by 3 bases and J by 0 bases, with 9 bases left in between. This CDR3 contains 15 residues. In germline, CDR1 is MNHNS, CDR2 SASEGT. The DNA of the CDR3 is TGTGCCAGCAGTGATAGGTGGGGCTCCTACAATGAGCAGTTCTTC. Its protein product is CASSDRWGSYNEQFF.

V and J are TRBV7-6 and TRBJ2-3; 8 positions agree with TRBD1. CDR3 length: 17 amino acids. Germline CDR1 reads SGHVS; CDR2 reads FNYEAQ. V was pared by 3 bases and J by 2 bases, with 10 bases of the junction left unmatched. The CDR3 is CASSFSVQGVITDTQYF. Here the CDR3 DNA reads TGTGCCAGCAGCTTTTCTGTACAGGGGGTGATCACAGATACGCAGTATTTT.

CDR3 in DNA: TGTGCCAGCAGTGAAAGTTTTAGCGGGGGAGAGCAGTACTTC. Translation gives CASSESFSGGEQYF. V gene TRBV2 combines with J gene TRBJ2-7, with 9 bases that match TRBD2. CDR3 size: 14 residues. With V trimmed by 2 bases and J by 7 bases, 6 bases remained unmatched. CDR1 SNHLY and CDR2 FYNNEI come from the germline V gene.

A remark on this clone: This sample includes further DNA sequences coding for the same CDR3. The V call is TRBV6-4, the J call TRBJ1-6; D is undetermined. V lost 2 bases, J lost 5 bases, and 4 bases lay in between. This CDR3 has 13 residues. Germline values: CDR1 MRHNA, CDR2 SNTAGT. CDR3 nucleotide sequence: TGTGCCAGCAGTGACAGGGATAATTCACCCCTCCACTTT. Amino acids: CASSDRDNSPLHF.

V and J are TRBV13 and TRBJ2-1; the D gene is possibly TRBD2 (6 bases). Trimming removed 5 bases from V and 0 bases from J, with 11 bases in between. The germline gives CDR1 PRHDT, CDR2 FYEKMQ (reference sequence). The CDR3 is 15 residues long. CDR3 protein: CASSQRVSSYNEQFF. The CDR3 region has the DNA TGTGCCAGCAGCCAGCGGGTAAGCTCCTACAATGAGCAGTTCTTC. Complete variable domain (other parts from reference TRBV13 and TRBJ2-1): AAGVIQSPRHLIKEKRETATLKCYPIPRHDTVYWYQQGPGQDPQFLISFYEKMQSDKGSIPDRFSAQQFSDYHSELNMSSLELGDSALYFCASSQRVSSYNEQFFGPGTRLTVL.

The genes are TRBV12-3 or TRBV12-4 and TRBJ1-2; D is undetermined. The V end lost 6 bases, the J end lost 7 bases, and 15 bases lay between the germline ends. The CDR3 loop spans 13 amino acids. The CDR3 bases are TGTGCCAGCAGCCCGTCGAGCTCGGGTGGCTACACCTTC. Its translation: CASSPSSSGGYTF.

DNA of the CDR3: TGTGCCAGCAGTTACTGGCCTAGCGGACAAAACGTGGGCAATGAGCAGTTCTTC. Its protein is CASSYWPSGQNVGNEQFF. The V and J genes are TRBV6-2 or TRBV6-3 and TRBJ2-1; 7 bases match TRBD2. The CDR3 is 18 amino acids. Per germline, CDR1 MNHEY and CDR2 SVGEGT. J was trimmed by 6 bases and V by 1 base; bases with no gene match: 15.